The T cell receptor beta chain under discussion was sequenced for a study of blood T cell repertoires in COVID-19. About the research overall: Nucleic acid was either cDNA or gDNA, and it came from T cells, B-cell-depleted T cells, or PBMCs.

Self-reported history from a screening survey and questionnaire set each donor's cohort. How the authors handled the data: Amplification of reference gene primers was used by the study to estimate nucleated cell counts. The table came from immunoSEQ multiplex PCR; TCRdb's copy has only in-frame clones and leaves some out. V and J calls plus clone size are reproduced from that table; the DNA served to infer D and trimming. Altogether hundreds of thousands of clones are present, just over 85% being singletons, with the ten largest covering about 3.8%. V shed 4 bases and J shed 4 bases, with 17 bases lying between them. Per germline, CDR1 SGHRS and CDR2 YFSETQ. The CDR3 contains 15 residues.

Sequencing was done on a sample of PBMCs or T cells enriched from blood (not recorded which). The gene calls are TRBV5-1 and TRBJ1-2, with D perhaps TRBD1 (5 bases). This receptor was identified in a middle-aged woman with acute COVID-19. CDR3 sequence: CASSTGLLGAYGYTF. The CDR3 nucleotides read TGCGCCAGCAGCACGGGACTTTTGGGTGCCTATGGCTACACCTTC.